The 3 T cell receptor beta chains presented below share a single source sample, sequenced in a study of blood T cells in healthy people across ages. A second PCR, run for about 6 to 11 cycles, used a sample-barcoded 5' primer plus a J-beta primer mix. Using its own MiXCR run on the 5' RACE reads, TCRdb lists one record per CDR3 protein. The sample yields hundreds of thousands of distinct CDR3 sequences, roughly 24% seen once. These data also formed part of another study, on T cells of mothers and their children.

What was sequenced was blood. The receptors were gathered from a boy younger than 18 in good health.

This clonotype was seen a handful of times. V usage is TRBV12-3 or TRBV12-4 and J usage is TRBJ2-5; the match to TRBD1 covers 10 bases. V gave up 3 bases and J gave up 6 bases; unmatched junction bases: 4. The CDR3 has 14 residues. The CDR3 DNA reads as TGTGCCAGCAGTTTCGGACAGGGGGGGCAGACCCAGTACTTC. Amino acid sequence: CASSFGQGGQTQYF.

This clonotype was seen only a few times. The J gene is TRBJ2-7, the V gene TRBV5-5; D is perhaps TRBD1 or TRBD2 (7 bases each). With 0 bases removed from V and 3 bases from J, the gap between germline ends came to 28 bases. Germline CDR1 reads SGHKS; CDR2 reads YYEKEE (reference sequence). The CDR3 length is 20 residues. CDR3 loop: CASSLAPRQGSGTIYYEQYF. CDR3 nucleotides: TGTGCCAGCAGCTTGGCCCCGAGACAGGGAAGTGGGACTATTTACTACGAGCAGTACTTC.

J is TRBJ2-3 and V is TRBV2; TRBD1 might be the D (6 bases). CDR1 is SNHLY and CDR2 is FYNNEI in the germline V gene. This CDR3 spans 17 amino acids. V lost 5 bases and J lost 2, with 20 bases in between. CDR3 residues: CASSPPTPGHFTDTQYF. The CDR3, as DNA: TGTGCCAGCAGTCCTCCGACCCCGGGACACTTCACAGATACGCAGTATTTT.